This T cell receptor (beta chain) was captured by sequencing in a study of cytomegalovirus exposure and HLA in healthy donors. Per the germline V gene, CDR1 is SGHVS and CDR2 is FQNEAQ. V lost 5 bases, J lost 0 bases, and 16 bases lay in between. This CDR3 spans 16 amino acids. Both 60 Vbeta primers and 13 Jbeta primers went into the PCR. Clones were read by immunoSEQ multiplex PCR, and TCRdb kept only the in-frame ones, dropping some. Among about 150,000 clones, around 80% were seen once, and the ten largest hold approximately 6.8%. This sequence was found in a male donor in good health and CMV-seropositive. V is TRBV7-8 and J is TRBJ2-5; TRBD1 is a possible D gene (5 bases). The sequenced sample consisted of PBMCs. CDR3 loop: CASSIRLGHHQETQYF. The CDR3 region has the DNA TGTGCCAGCAGCATAAGGTTAGGACACCACCAAGAGACCCAGTACTTC.